Sequencing of this T cell receptor beta chain was carried out in a study of cytomegalovirus exposure and HLA in healthy donors. General study results and limits: In a later analysis, V- and J-gene trimming of beta chains associated with a DCLRE1C missense variant, replicated independently. The study listed about 150 cytomegalovirus-associated TCR beta chains.

Trimming removed 3 bases from V and 5 bases from J, with 10 bases in between. Looked up from germline, CDR1 is LNHDA and CDR2 is SQIVND (reference sequence). There are 13 residues in the CDR3. This PCR relied on a set of 60 Vbeta primers and 13 Jbeta primers. Libraries were prepared by immunoSEQ multiplex PCR; TCRdb keeps only in-frame clonotypes and omits some of them. The profile shows roughly 190,000 clones, 87% of them singletons. Worth noting for this clone: Its target is not known.

Sequencing was performed on PBMCs. This rearrangement joins TRBV19 to TRBJ1-1, with D uncertain. The receptor's source is a boy younger than 10 in good health and CMV-seronegative. As DNA, the CDR3 is TGTGCCAGTAGTATGGGTCAGAGGACTGAAGCTTTCTTT. Its translation: CASSMGQRTEAFF.